This T cell receptor beta chain was identified in a study of shared clonotypes between healthy human individuals (dated by TCRdb to 2018 to 2021). As for the study more broadly: Three men and two women, aged 18 to 49 years, made up the cohort. To estimate repertoire size and how much clonotypes are shared between individuals, the study performed deep sequencing of blood TCR repertoires from 4 to 6 healthy adults. Each donor's leukapheresis produced roughly between about 0.9 and 9.5 billion PBMCs. Different laboratories and diverse techniques were used to prepare libraries and sequence TCR repertoires, to increase sequencing depth and limit assay-specific biases. For each donor, CD4 naive and CD4 memory were each run on three plates, CD8 naive on two plates, and CD8 memory on one plate. Points the paper makes about the study in general: Incomplete sequencing was indicated by rarefaction of sorted-subset datasets, despite the large sequencing depth. Sampling was limited to blood, and TCR repertoires in tissue likely differ from TCR repertoires in blood. Because the study included a small number of donors, the genetic and exposure-history diversity represented was limited. Naive subsets generally had larger estimated clonotype richness than memory subsets. Compared with non-shared clonotypes, clonotypes shared by all four sorted-subset donors had higher generation probabilities. Based on pairwise subsampling, the degree of clonotype sharing among donors was expected to be affected by sequencing depth. When a handful of donors were compared, the shared fraction of clonotypes was about 5% for naive CD4, 3.5% to 4% for naive CD8, roughly 2.5% for memory CD4, and 0.35% to 0.5% for memory CD8.

Concerning this clone: It lacks a known antigen. Nothing much larger sits one base from this clone, and base qualities are not available.

Healthy HIV-negative adults with no recently reported acute infections or vaccinations were included as donors. Only Caucasian adults living in Nashville, Tennessee, USA were represented among the donors. Magnetic negative selection was used to enrich CD4+ T cells, after which naive cells were positively selected on CD45RA and the negative fraction became the memory subset. After blood collection by leukapheresis, PBMCs were isolated using Ficoll-Histopaque density gradient centrifugation and then cryopreserved in the vapor phase of liquid nitrogen. Analytical flow cytometry was used to check the purity and quantity of every magnetically sorted T cell population. From each sorted fraction, genomic DNA was isolated and quantified by UV absorbance on a Nanodrop 2000c. Sequences MNHEY (CDR1) and SVGAGI (CDR2) are obtained from the germline V gene. The CDR3 goes from the cysteine to the phenylalanine over 14 residues. Only the CDR3 portion is preserved as DNA: 42 bases, with reading frame beginning at the first base. The germline V end is reduced by 7 bases and the J end by 2 bases; junction bases left unmatched: 7.

Using the deep immunoSEQ assay, multiplex PCR amplified TCR CDR3 regions from genomic DNA. Extracted genomic DNA from each cell subset was distributed evenly across all wells of several immunoSEQ 96-well plates, and each plate was treated as a replicate. For sorted subsets, each replicate PCR was loaded with roughly 190 ng genomic DNA, equivalent to some 27,000 T cell genomes. The purified libraries were quantified using a Qubit 3.0 fluorometer, sized with a Bioanalyzer 2100, and then quantified again using the KAPA Library Quantification kit. Every immunoSEQ 96-well plate was sequenced on a dedicated single-read 150-cycle Illumina NextSeq 550 flow cell. The paper's processing steps were these. Because only junctional sequences without quality scores were contained in the immunoSEQ output, filtering matching that applied to full-length reads could not be performed. Sequences were annotated with PyIR, a Python wrapper for IgBLAST v1.9, using IMGT germline references to assign V/J genes and CDR3. Any read was removed if the V/J assignment was weak (E-value above 1e-6), the CDR3 was missing, or the read contained stop codons, out-of-frame junctions, or ambiguous translated residues. V3J clonotypes were defined as sequences sharing the same inferred V gene, J gene, and CDR3 amino acid sequence. Percentage overlap between repertoires was computed as shared unique clonotypes divided by the size of the smaller repertoire. Repertoire richness was assessed with RTK rarefaction, the Chao1 estimator, and Recon v2.1 estimates of unobserved clonotypes. Generation probabilities for all TCRbeta clonotypes obtained by the gDNA method from a few donors were computed using OLGA. Imported from immuneACCESS, the table was reduced by TCRdb to in-frame sequences with V and J called. These copies leave out some clones; in studies compared against another copy, an unresolved V gene accounts for under half, and the cause of the remainder is not known. V and J calls and clone size are those listed in that table; D and trimming were worked out from the DNA. Counted in this sample were some 2.3 million clones; more than 85% of them appeared once. The leading ten clones occupy 0.39% of the sample.

Sequenced input: naive CD4+ T cells from PBMCs. The sample's cell subset or site label, in plain terms: CD45RA+ positively selected. The receptor comes from a man in his late teens or twenties in good health. Some clones in this sample may be carry-over from other donors' samples. The chain is made from TRBV6-5 and TRBJ2-7; TRBD2 agrees with 8 junctional bases. The CDR3 protein sequence reads: CASTPPGGAYEQYF. The sequenced DNA: TGTGCCAGCACACCCCCGGGGGGGGCCTACGAGCAGTACTTC.